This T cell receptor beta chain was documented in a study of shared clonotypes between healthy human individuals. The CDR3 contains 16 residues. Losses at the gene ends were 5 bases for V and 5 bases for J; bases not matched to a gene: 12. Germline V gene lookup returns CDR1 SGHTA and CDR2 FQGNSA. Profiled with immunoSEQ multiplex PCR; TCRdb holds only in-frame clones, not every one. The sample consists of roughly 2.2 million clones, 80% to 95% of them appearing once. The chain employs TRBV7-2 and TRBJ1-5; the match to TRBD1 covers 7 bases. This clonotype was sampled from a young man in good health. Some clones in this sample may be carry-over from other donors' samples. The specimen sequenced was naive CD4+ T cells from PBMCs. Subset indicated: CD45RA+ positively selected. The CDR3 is CASSRYGTARDQPQHF. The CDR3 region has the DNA TGTGCCAGCAGCCGATATGGGACAGCCAGGGATCAGCCCCAGCATTTT.